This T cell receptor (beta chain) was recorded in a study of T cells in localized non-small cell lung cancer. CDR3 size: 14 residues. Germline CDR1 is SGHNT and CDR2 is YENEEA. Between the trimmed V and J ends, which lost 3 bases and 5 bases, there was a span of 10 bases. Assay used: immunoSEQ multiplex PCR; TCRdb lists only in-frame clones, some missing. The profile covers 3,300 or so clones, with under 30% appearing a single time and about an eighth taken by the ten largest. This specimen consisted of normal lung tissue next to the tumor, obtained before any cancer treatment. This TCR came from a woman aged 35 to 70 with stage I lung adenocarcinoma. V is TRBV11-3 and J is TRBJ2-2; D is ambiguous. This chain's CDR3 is CASSLGTETGELFF. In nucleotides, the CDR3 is TGTGCCAGCAGCTTGGGTACAGAGACCGGGGAGCTGTTTTTT.